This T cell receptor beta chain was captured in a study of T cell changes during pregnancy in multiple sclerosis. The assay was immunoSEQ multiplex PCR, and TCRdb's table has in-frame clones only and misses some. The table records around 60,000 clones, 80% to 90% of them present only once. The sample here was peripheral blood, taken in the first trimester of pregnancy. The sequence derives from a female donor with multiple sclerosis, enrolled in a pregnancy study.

CDR3 coding DNA: TGTGCCTGGAGTCTGGACAGGGGTTTCGATGAGCAGTTCTTC. It is translated as CAWSLDRGFDEQFF. The chain employs TRBV30 and TRBJ2-1; 9 bases line up with TRBD1. CDR1 is GTSNPN and CDR2 is SVGIG in the germline V gene (reference sequence). This CDR3 region has 14 residues. Trimming cost V 2 bases and J 8 bases; bases outside gene matches: 7.